These T cell receptor beta chains were read from a single sample in a study of tumor T cells in aggressive B-cell lymphoma. Libraries were prepared by immunoSEQ multiplex PCR; TCRdb keeps only in-frame clonotypes and omits some of them. The table lists 8,400 or so clones, around 81% of them singletons. The specimen was tumor tissue. These receptors originate from an adult with diffuse large B cell lymphoma. The CDR3 runs from the conserved cysteine through the conserved F or W. A D gene is named only where the DNA matches it firmly. Clone size is given for some rows only: seen once, a few or many times, or a class if the clone is expanded.

v_gene,j_gene,abundance,d_gene,CDR3aa,CDR3nt
TRBV18,TRBJ2-5,.,.,CASKDYQETQYF,TGTGCCAGCAAGGACTACCAAGAGACCCAGTACTTC
TRBV19,TRBJ1-2,.,TRBD1,CASSRTGVEGYTF,TGTGCCAGTAGTCGGACAGGGGTTGAGGGCTACACCTTC
TRBV5-1,TRBJ2-2,.,.,CASSLEAVNTGELFF,TGCGCCAGCAGCTTGGAGGCGGTAAACACCGGGGAGCTGTTTTTT
TRBV7-7,TRBJ2-7,.,TRBD2,CASSPLAGGGYEQYF,TGTGCCAGCAGCCCACTAGCGGGTGGGGGCTACGAGCAGTACTTC
TRBV11-2,TRBJ2-5,.,.,CASSRDSSRWVETQYF,TGTGCCAGCAGCCGGGACTCCTCCCGCTGGGTGGAGACCCAGTACTTC
TRBV28,TRBJ2-7,.,TRBD1,CASRPETGSSYEQYF,TGTGCCAGCAGACCTGAGACAGGGAGCTCCTACGAGCAGTACTTC
TRBV6-5,TRBJ1-2,once,TRBD1,CASSYSGQGDYGYTF,TGTGCCAGTAGTTACTCGGGACAGGGTGACTATGGCTACACCTTC
TRBV12-5,TRBJ1-1,.,TRBD1,CASGTGGGTEAFF,TGTGCTAGTGGCACAGGGGGAGGGACTGAAGCTTTCTTT
TRBV7-7,TRBJ2-1,.,.,CASSAPAGGGSGVNEQFF,TGTGCTAGCAGCGCGCCAGCCGGGGGTGGGAGTGGCGTCAATGAGCAGTTCTTC
TRBV7-9,TRBJ2-7,.,TRBD2,CASSPSRREGEQYF,TGTGCCAGCAGCCCTTCGCGCAGGGAGGGCGAGCAGTACTTC
TRBV25-1,TRBJ2-5,.,.,CASSEYSGRVKTQYF,TGTGCCAGCAGTGAATACTCCGGGAGAGTAAAGACCCAGTACTTC
TRBV2,TRBJ1-5,.,.,CASSASISNQPQHF,TGTGCCAGCAGTGCGAGTATTAGCAATCAGCCCCAGCATTTT
TRBV11-2,TRBJ2-7,.,TRBD1,CASSLAGTGIEQYF,TGTGCCAGCAGCTTAGCCGGGACAGGGATCGAGCAGTACTTC
TRBV2,TRBJ2-1,.,TRBD2,CASRKGSGTSGRVYNEQFF,TGTGCCAGCCGTAAGGGCTCCGGGACTAGCGGGAGAGTTTACAATGAGCAGTTCTTC
TRBV9,TRBJ1-3,.,.,CASSVETIGNTIYF,TGTGCCAGCAGCGTAGAAACTATCGGAAACACCATATATTTT
TRBV19,TRBJ2-5,.,.,CASSIEGRGTQYF,TGTGCCAGTAGTATAGAGGGCCGGGGGACCCAGTACTTC
TRBV19,TRBJ2-1,.,TRBD1,CASSPGQVHNEQFF,TGTGCCAGTAGTCCGGGACAGGTCCACAATGAGCAGTTCTTC
TRBV6-1,TRBJ2-5,.,TRBD1,CASSEVAGGPQETQYF,TGTGCCAGCAGTGAAGTCGCAGGGGGCCCCCAAGAGACCCAGTACTTC
TRBV18,TRBJ2-7,.,TRBD2,CVSSPGGRAGSYEQYF,TGTGTCAGCTCACCCGGCGGGAGGGCCGGTTCCTACGAGCAGTACTTC
TRBV7-3,TRBJ2-7,.,.,CASSLSGQGPYEQYF,TGTGCCAGCAGCTTATCAGGGCAGGGCCCTTACGAGCAGTACTTC
TRBV19,TRBJ2-7,.,TRBD1,CASSISQGAHPYEQYF,TGTGCCAGTAGTATATCACAGGGGGCCCATCCCTACGAGCAGTACTTC
TRBV6-6,TRBJ1-6,.,TRBD1,CASSPTGFNSPLHF,TGTGCCAGCAGTCCGACAGGGTTTAATTCACCCCTCCACTTT
TRBV5-1,TRBJ2-7,.,TRBD2,CASSLSGRVDEQYF,TGCGCCAGCAGCTTGAGCGGGAGGGTGGACGAGCAGTACTTC
TRBV27,TRBJ2-7,.,TRBD2,CASSGGRALNYEQYF,TGTGCCAGCAGTGGCGGGAGGGCGCTAAACTACGAGCAGTACTTC
TRBV5-1,TRBJ2-1,.,TRBD2,CASSLDGLAGYNEQFF,TGCGCCAGCAGCTTGGACGGACTAGCGGGCTACAATGAGCAGTTCTTC
TRBV11-3,TRBJ2-5,.,.,CASSLAAGAETQYF,TGTGCCAGCAGCTTGGCCGCGGGGGCAGAGACCCAGTACTTC
TRBV5-5,TRBJ2-3,.,TRBD2,CASSFGGETDTQYF,TGTGCCAGCAGCTTCGGGGGGGAGACAGATACGCAGTATTTT
TRBV23-1,TRBJ2-2,once,.,CASSHALERERYTGELFF,TGCGCCAGCAGTCACGCCCTGGAGCGAGAGAGGTACACCGGGGAGCTGTTTTTT
TRBV30,TRBJ1-4,.,TRBD1,CAWGTGGNEKLFF,TGTGCCTGGGGGACAGGGGGTAATGAAAAACTGTTTTTT
TRBV19,TRBJ2-5,.,TRBD2,CASSNRGRLAGVWETQYF,TGTGCCAGTAGTAATCGGGGTAGACTAGCGGGAGTTTGGGAGACCCAGTACTTC
TRBV5-4,TRBJ2-7,.,TRBD2,CASSPRTSGIGEQYF,TGTGCCAGCAGCCCAAGGACTAGCGGGATCGGCGAGCAGTACTTC
TRBV5-1,TRBJ1-1,once,TRBD1,CASSPKGQGAGYTEAFF,TGCGCCAGCAGCCCCAAGGGGCAGGGGGCGGGCTACACTGAAGCTTTCTTT